Listed below are T cell receptor beta chains from one sample, sequenced in a study of T cell changes during pregnancy in multiple sclerosis. Only in-frame clones appear in the TCRdb table, and some are missing; sequencing was by immunoSEQ multiplex PCR. The repertoire has around 100,000 clones, 80% to 95% of them found once; the top ten carry 3% to 3.5%. The starting material was peripheral blood, obtained after pregnancy. These receptors were obtained from a female donor with multiple sclerosis, enrolled in a pregnancy study. CDR3s include the opening cysteine and the closing phenylalanine or tryptophan. A D gene is named only where the DNA matches it firmly. Clone sizes are given selectively: once, few, many, or a class where the clone is expanded.

d_gene | j_gene | v_gene | abundance | CDR3aa | CDR3nt
. | TRBJ1-2 | TRBV27 | . | CASSSHQRNNYGYTF | TGTGCCAGCAGTTCCCATCAGCGCAATAACTATGGCTACACCTTC
. | TRBJ2-1 | TRBV2 | . | CASTGVEVQFF | TGTGCCAGCACGGGGGTCGAAGTGCAGTTCTTC
TRBD2 | TRBJ2-5 | TRBV11-2 | . | CASSFLAGGRETQYF | TGTGCCAGCAGCTTCCTAGCGGGGGGGCGTGAGACCCAGTACTTC
TRBD1 | TRBJ2-3 | TRBV7-8 | . | CASSWDRESDTQYF | TGTGCCAGCAGCTGGGACAGGGAGTCAGATACGCAGTATTTT
. | TRBJ2-7 | TRBV7-9 | . | CASSLVTGDFSYEQYF | TGTGCCAGCAGCTTAGTTACAGGGGACTTTTCCTACGAGCAGTACTTC
TRBD1 | TRBJ1-4 | TRBV7-2 | . | CASSLWGRDSQEIEKLFF | TGTGCCAGCAGCTTATGGGGCAGGGACAGTCAAGAAATTGAAAAACTGTTTTTT
. | TRBJ1-1 | TRBV5-5 | . | CASSLGRTEAFF | TGTGCCAGCAGCTTGGGTCGCACTGAAGCTTTCTTT
. | TRBJ2-5 | TRBV5-1 | . | CASSSDRQETQYF | TGCGCCAGCAGCTCAGACAGACAAGAGACCCAGTACTTC
. | TRBJ2-2 | TRBV5-1 | . | CASSLMVGPENTGELFF | TGCGCCAGCAGCTTGATGGTGGGGCCAGAGAACACCGGGGAGCTGTTTTTT
TRBD2 | TRBJ2-6 | TRBV9 | . | CASSVSGVVITGANVLTF | TGTGCCAGCAGCGTGAGCGGGGTTGTGATTACTGGGGCCAACGTCCTGACTTTC
. | TRBJ2-7 | TRBV19 | . | CASSRTRYEQYF | TGTGCCAGTAGCCGGACACGCTACGAGCAGTACTTC
. | TRBJ1-3 | TRBV9 | once | CASSADSSGNTIYF | TGTGCCAGCAGCGCCGACAGCTCTGGAAACACCATATATTTT
TRBD1 | TRBJ2-3 | TRBV29-1 | . | CSVEIGDRTQYF | TGCAGCGTTGAAATCGGGGACAGGACGCAGTATTTT
. | TRBJ2-7 | TRBV18 | . | CASSPPIHYEQYF | TGTGCCAGCTCACCACCAATCCATTACGAGCAGTACTTC
TRBD1 | TRBJ1-6 | TRBV2 | . | CASREDRALPSPLHF | TGTGCCAGCAGGGAGGACAGGGCGCTTCCCTCACCCCTCCACTTT
TRBD2 | TRBJ2-7 | TRBV7-9 | . | CASSLSPGGRGKYEQYF | TGTGCCAGCAGCTTATCTCCGGGGGGAAGGGGTAAGTACGAGCAGTACTTC
. | TRBJ2-3 | TRBV19 | few | CASSIGEGVTDTQYF | TGTGCCAGTAGTATAGGGGAAGGGGTGACAGATACGCAGTATTTT
. | TRBJ2-7 | TRBV11-2 | . | CASSLDRVRAYEQYF | TGTGCCAGCAGCTTAGATCGAGTCCGGGCCTACGAGCAGTACTTC
. | TRBJ2-7 | TRBV12-5 | . | CASGLVVGAGPYEQYF | TGTGCTAGTGGTTTGGTGGTGGGGGCAGGCCCATACGAGCAGTACTTC
TRBD2 | TRBJ2-5 | TRBV9 | . | CASSATSVGETQYF | TGTGCCAGCAGCGCTACTAGCGTAGGAGAGACCCAGTACTTC
TRBD1 | TRBJ2-3 | TRBV2 | . | CASSQLTGEEDTQYF | TGTGCCAGCAGTCAACTGACAGGGGAGGAAGATACGCAGTATTTT
. | TRBJ2-3 | TRBV15 | . | CATSSFGGGDTQYF | TGTGCCACCAGCAGTTTCGGGGGTGGGGATACGCAGTATTTT
. | TRBJ2-1 | TRBV19 | . | CAVRGGPPYNEQFF | TGTGCCGTGAGGGGGGGGCCGCCCTACAATGAGCAGTTCTTC
TRBD1 | TRBJ2-5 | TRBV7-8 | . | CASSLSPGDREQETQYF | TGTGCCAGCAGCTTAAGCCCAGGGGACAGGGAACAAGAGACCCAGTACTTC
TRBD1 | TRBJ2-7 | TRBV2 | . | CASTDPGTGGGRQYF | TGTGCCAGCACGGACCCCGGGACAGGGGGCGGGAGGCAGTACTTC
. | TRBJ1-6 | TRBV2 | few | CARGGAPLHF | TGTGCCAGAGGGGGGGCGCCCCTCCACTTT
TRBD2 | TRBJ2-1 | TRBV7-6 | . | CASSLGGPGTSGDNEQFF | TGTGCCAGCAGCTTAGGCGGACCCGGGACTAGCGGGGACAATGAGCAGTTCTTC
TRBD1 | TRBJ2-5 | TRBV9 | . | CASSPTTRGFRETQYF | TGTGCCAGCAGCCCAACAACCAGGGGGTTTCGAGAGACCCAGTACTTC
. | TRBJ1-2 | TRBV11-2 | . | CASSFGVNYGYTF | TGTGCCAGCAGCTTCGGAGTAAACTATGGCTACACCTTC
. | TRBJ2-6 | TRBV5-1 | . | CASSQTDGSGANVLTF | TGCGCCAGCAGCCAGACAGACGGCTCTGGGGCCAACGTCCTGACTTTC
. | TRBJ2-7 | TRBV4-1 | . | CASSQVHGSYEQYF | TGCGCCAGCAGCCAAGTTCATGGGAGCTACGAGCAGTACTTC
. | TRBJ2-3 | TRBV2 | . | CASSETRLGGTTGTQYF | TGTGCCAGCAGTGAAACCCGACTAGGAGGGACCACCGGTACGCAGTATTTT
. | TRBJ1-6 | TRBV7-2 | once | CASSLGTVLVSPLHF | TGTGCCAGCAGCTTAGGGACAGTCTTGGTTTCACCCCTCCACTTT
TRBD2 | TRBJ2-1 | TRBV2 | . | CASTEEGLAGHNEQFF | TGTGCCAGCACCGAAGAGGGCTTAGCGGGGCACAATGAGCAGTTCTTC
. | TRBJ2-7 | TRBV5-4 | . | CASSSAGAGEYEQYF | TGTGCCAGCAGTAGCGCTGGGGCAGGGGAATACGAGCAGTACTTC
. | TRBJ2-2 | TRBV2 | . | CASSEGLGWTERNTGELFF | TGTGCCAGCAGTGAAGGTTTGGGGTGGACAGAGAGGAACACCGGGGAGCTGTTTTTT
TRBD1 | TRBJ1-5 | TRBV11-3 | . | CASRAKPTGARYSNQPQHF | TGTGCCAGCAGGGCAAAACCGACAGGGGCGCGGTATAGCAATCAGCCCCAGCATTTT
. | TRBJ1-1 | TRBV5-1 | . | CASSPGGAVLLNTEAFF | TGCGCCAGCAGCCCCGGAGGGGCGGTATTGCTGAACACTGAAGCTTTCTTT
TRBD1 | TRBJ1-4 | TRBV4-2 | . | CASSQRLMQGGEKLFF | TGTGCCAGCAGCCAACGATTGATGCAGGGGGGTGAAAAACTGTTTTTT
. | TRBJ2-3 | TRBV7-9 | . | CASSLDAGITDTQYF | TGTGCCAGCAGCTTAGATGCGGGAATCACAGATACGCAGTATTTT
TRBD1 | TRBJ1-1 | TRBV10-1 | . | CASSSDRAREAFF | TGCGCCAGCAGTTCAGACAGGGCTAGAGAAGCTTTCTTT
TRBD1 | TRBJ2-1 | TRBV30 | . | CAWTPHRGLMGVNEQFF | TGTGCCTGGACGCCCCACAGGGGGCTAATGGGAGTCAATGAGCAGTTCTTC
. | TRBJ2-5 | TRBV11-2 | . | CASSLRGTETQYF | TGTGCCAGCAGCTTAAGGGGGACGGAGACCCAGTACTTC
TRBD1 | TRBJ2-1 | TRBV5-6 | . | CASRSGTGYNEQFF | TGTGCCAGCAGATCCGGGACAGGCTACAATGAGCAGTTCTTC
TRBD1 | TRBJ2-1 | TRBV5-6 | . | CASSWGTGGWNEQFF | TGTGCCAGCAGCTGGGGGACAGGGGGCTGGAATGAGCAGTTCTTC
TRBD2 | TRBJ2-1 | TRBV29-1 | . | CSASAGMDEQFF | TGCAGTGCCTCAGCGGGGATGGATGAGCAGTTCTTC
. | TRBJ2-1 | TRBV7-3 | once | CASSLRSGGQEQFF | TGTGCCAGCAGCTTAAGATCGGGGGGCCAAGAGCAGTTCTTC
TRBD1 | TRBJ2-7 | TRBV12-5 | once | CASGLVPGDRVSSYEQYF | TGTGCTAGTGGTTTGGTACCCGGGGACAGGGTTAGCTCCTACGAGCAGTACTTC
TRBD1 | TRBJ2-1 | TRBV9 | once | CASSVTPGTGGPNEQFF | TGTGCCAGCAGCGTCACCCCCGGGACAGGGGGCCCCAATGAGCAGTTCTTC
. | TRBJ2-3 | TRBV5-1 | . | CASSLGGADTQYF | TGCGCCAGCAGCTTGGGGGGAGCAGATACGCAGTATTTT
. | TRBJ1-2 | TRBV7-2 | . | CASSLETGYGYTF | TGTGCCAGCAGCTTAGAGACAGGCTATGGCTACACCTTC
TRBD1 | TRBJ1-1 | TRBV15 | . | CATREQGAIEAFF | TGTGCCACCAGGGAACAGGGGGCGATTGAGGCTTTCTTT
TRBD2 | TRBJ2-1 | TRBV9 | . | CASSQTASGGAWVGNEQFF | TGTGCCAGCAGCCAGACGGCTAGCGGGGGGGCTTGGGTAGGGAATGAGCAGTTCTTC